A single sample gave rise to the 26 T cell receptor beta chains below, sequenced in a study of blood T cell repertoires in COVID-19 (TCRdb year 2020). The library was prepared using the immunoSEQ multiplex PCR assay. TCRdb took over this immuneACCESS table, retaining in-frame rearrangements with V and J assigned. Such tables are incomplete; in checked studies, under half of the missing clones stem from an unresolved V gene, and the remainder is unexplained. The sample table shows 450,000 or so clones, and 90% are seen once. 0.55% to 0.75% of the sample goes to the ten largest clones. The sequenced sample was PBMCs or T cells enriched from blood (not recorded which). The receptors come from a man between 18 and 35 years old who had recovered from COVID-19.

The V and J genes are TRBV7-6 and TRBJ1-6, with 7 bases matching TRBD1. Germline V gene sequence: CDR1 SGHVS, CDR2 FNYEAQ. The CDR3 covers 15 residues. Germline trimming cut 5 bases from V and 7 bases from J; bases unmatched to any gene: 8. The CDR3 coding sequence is TGTGCCAGCAGCGGAGGACAGGCGCCAAATTCACCCCTCCACTTT. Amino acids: CASSGGQAPNSPLHF. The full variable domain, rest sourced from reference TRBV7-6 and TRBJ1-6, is GAGVSQSPRYKVTKRGQDVALRCDPISGHVSLYWYRQALGQGPEFLTYFNYEAQQDKSGLPNDRFSAERPEGSISTLTIQRTEQRDSAMYRCASSGGQAPNSPLHFGNGTRLTVT.

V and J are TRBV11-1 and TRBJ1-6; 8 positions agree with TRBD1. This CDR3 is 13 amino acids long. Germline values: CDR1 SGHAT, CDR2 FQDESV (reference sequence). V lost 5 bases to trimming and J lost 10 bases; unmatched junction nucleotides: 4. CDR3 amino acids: CASSAGQESPLHF. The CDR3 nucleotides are TGTGCCAGCAGCGCGGGACAGGAGTCACCCCTCCACTTT.

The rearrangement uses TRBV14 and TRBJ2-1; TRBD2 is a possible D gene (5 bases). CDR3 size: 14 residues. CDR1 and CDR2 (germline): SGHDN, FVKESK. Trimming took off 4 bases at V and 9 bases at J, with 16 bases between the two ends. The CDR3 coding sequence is TGTGCCAGCAGCCCCCCTCCCGGAGGAGGTGAGCAGTTCTTC. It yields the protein CASSPPPGGGEQFF.

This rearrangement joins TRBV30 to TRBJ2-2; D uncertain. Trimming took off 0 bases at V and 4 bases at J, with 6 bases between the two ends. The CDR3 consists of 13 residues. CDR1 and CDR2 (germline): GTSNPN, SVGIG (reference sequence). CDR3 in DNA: TGTGCCTGGAGTGTTCACACCACCGGGGAGCTGTTTTTT. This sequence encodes CAWSVHTTGELFF.

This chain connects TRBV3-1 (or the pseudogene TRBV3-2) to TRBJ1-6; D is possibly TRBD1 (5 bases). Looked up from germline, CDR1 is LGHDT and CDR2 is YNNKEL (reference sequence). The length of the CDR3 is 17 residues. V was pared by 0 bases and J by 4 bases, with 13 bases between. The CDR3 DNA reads TGTGCCAGCAGCCAAGAATCGTCGACAGTTTATAATTCACCCCTCCACTTT. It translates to CASSQESSTVYNSPLHF.

The CDR3 nucleotides are TGTGCCAGCATCGAAACCAGGGGGCGCAATCAGCCCCAGCATTTT. It yields the protein CASIETRGRNQPQHF. The chain links TRBV6-5 to TRBJ1-5; 8 bases fit TRBD1. CDR3 size: 15 residues. Losses at the gene ends were 7 bases for V and 2 bases for J; bases not matched to a gene: 7. The germline V gene encodes CDR1 MNHEY and CDR2 SVGAGI.

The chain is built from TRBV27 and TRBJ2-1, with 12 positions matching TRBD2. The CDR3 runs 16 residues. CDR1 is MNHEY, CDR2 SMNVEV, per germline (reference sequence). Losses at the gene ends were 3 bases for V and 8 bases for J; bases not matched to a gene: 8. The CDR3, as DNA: TGTGCCAGCAGTTTCAACCCCGGACTAGCGGGATATGAGCAGTTCTTC. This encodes CASSFNPGLAGYEQFF.

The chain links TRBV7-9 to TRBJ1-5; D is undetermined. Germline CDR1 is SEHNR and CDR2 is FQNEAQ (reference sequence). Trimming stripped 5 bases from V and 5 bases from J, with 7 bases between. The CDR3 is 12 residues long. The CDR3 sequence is CASSGSYQPQHF. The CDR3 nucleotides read TGTGCCAGCAGCGGCAGTTATCAGCCCCAGCATTTT.

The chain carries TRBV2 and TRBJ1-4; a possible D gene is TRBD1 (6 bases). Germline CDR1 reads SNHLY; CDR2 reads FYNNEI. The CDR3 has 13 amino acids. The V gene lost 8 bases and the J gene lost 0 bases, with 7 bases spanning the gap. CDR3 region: CASGTSTNEKLFF. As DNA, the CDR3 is TGTGCCAGCGGGACATCAACTAATGAAAAACTGTTTTTT.

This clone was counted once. The CDR3: CASSLGDRDLGGYTF. In DNA, the CDR3 is TGTGCCAGCAGCTTAGGAGACAGGGACTTAGGTGGCTACACCTTC. The rearrangement joins TRBV7-8 to TRBJ1-2, with TRBD1 matching over 7 bases. CDR1 and CDR2 (germline): SGHVS, FQNEAQ. The trim removed 1 base at V and 7 bases at J, leaving 9 bases unmatched. This CDR3 has 15 residues.

Here the CDR3 DNA reads TGTGCCAGCTCACCGCGGACAGGGTTTGGCTCCTATAATTCACCCCTCCACTTT. Translation: CASSPRTGFGSYNSPLHF. The chain carries TRBV18 and TRBJ1-6; 8 bases are a match to TRBD1. The ends lost 3 bases at V and 0 bases at J; junction bases unmatched: 7. Germline V gives CDR1 KGHSH, CDR2 LQKENI. The CDR3 spans 18 residues.

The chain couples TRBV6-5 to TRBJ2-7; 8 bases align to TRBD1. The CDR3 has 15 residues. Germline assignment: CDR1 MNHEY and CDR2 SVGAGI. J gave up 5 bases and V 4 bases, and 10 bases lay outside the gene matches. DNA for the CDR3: TGTGCCAGCAGTTCACGATCGGACAGGGACCACGAGCAGTACTTC. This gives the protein CASSSRSDRDHEQYF.

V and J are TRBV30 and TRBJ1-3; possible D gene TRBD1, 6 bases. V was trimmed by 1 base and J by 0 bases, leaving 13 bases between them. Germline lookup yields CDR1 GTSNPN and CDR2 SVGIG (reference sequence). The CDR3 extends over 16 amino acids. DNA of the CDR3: TGTGCCTGGAGTGCCCCACCGACAGGCTCTGGAAACACCATATATTTT. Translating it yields CAWSAPPTGSGNTIYF.

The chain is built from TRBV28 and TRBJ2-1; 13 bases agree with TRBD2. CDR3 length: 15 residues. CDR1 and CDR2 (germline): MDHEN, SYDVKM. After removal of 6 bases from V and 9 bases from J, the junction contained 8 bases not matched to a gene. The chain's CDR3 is CASSPRLAGGPEQFF. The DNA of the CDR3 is TGTGCCAGCAGCCCCAGACTAGCGGGAGGCCCTGAGCAGTTCTTC.

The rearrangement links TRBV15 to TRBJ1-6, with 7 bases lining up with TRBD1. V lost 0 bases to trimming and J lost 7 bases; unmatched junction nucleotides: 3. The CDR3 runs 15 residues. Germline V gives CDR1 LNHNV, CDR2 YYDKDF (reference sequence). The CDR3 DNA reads TGTGCCACCAGCAGAGAAACAGGGGTAAATTCACCCCTCCACTTT. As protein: CATSRETGVNSPLHF. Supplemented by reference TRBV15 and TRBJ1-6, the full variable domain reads DAMVIQNPRYQVTQFGKPVTLSCSQTLNHNVMYWYQQKSSQAPKLLFHYYDKDFNNEADTPDNFQSRRPNTSFCFLDIRSPGLGDTAMYLCATSRETGVNSPLHFGNGTRLTVT.

CDR3 sequence (DNA): TGTGCCAGCAGTTTCGGGGTGGGATATGGCTACACCTTC. Amino acids: CASSFGVGYGYTF. This chain connects TRBV27 to TRBJ1-2; D unresolved. CDR3 size: 13 residues. The V gene lost 3 bases and the J gene lost 5 bases, with 10 bases spanning the gap. Germline CDR1 reads MNHEY; CDR2 reads SMNVEV (reference sequence).

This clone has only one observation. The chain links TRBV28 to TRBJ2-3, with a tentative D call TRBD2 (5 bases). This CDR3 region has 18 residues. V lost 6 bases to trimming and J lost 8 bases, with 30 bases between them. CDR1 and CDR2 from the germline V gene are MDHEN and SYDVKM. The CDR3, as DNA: TGTGCCAGCAGGACTTCGGGGTCGGGAAATAGCCCCCCTTTTACGCAGTATTTT. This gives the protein CASRTSGSGNSPPFTQYF.

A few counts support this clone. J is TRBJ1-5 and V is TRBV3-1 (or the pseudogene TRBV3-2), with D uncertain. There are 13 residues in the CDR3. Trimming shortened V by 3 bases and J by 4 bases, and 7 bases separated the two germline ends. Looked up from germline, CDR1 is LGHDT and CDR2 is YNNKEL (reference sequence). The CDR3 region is CASSHDGNQPQHF. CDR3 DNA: TGTGCCAGCAGCCACGACGGGAATCAGCCCCAGCATTTT.

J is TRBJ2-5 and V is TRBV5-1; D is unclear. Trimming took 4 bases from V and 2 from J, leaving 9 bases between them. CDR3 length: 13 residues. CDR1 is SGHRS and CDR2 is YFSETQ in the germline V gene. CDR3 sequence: CASSTGSQETQYF. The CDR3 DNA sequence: TGCGCCAGCAGCACCGGGTCACAAGAGACCCAGTACTTC.

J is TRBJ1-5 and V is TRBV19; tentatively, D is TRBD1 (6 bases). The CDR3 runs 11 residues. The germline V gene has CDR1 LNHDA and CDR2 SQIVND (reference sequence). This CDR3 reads CGGGVNQPQHF. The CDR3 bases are TGTGGAGGGGGTGTCAATCAGCCCCAGCATTTT.

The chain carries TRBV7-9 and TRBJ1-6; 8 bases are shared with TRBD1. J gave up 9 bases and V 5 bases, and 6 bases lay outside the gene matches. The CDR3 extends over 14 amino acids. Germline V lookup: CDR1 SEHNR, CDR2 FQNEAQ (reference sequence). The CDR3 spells CASSRTGPGSPLHF. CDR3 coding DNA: TGTGCCAGCAGCCGGACAGGGCCGGGTTCACCCCTCCACTTT.

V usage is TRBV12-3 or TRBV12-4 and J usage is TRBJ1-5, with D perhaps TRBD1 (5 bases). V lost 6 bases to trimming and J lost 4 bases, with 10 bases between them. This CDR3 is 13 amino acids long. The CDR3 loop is CASRFGGNQPQHF. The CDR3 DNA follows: TGTGCCAGCAGGTTCGGGGGTAATCAGCCCCAGCATTTT.

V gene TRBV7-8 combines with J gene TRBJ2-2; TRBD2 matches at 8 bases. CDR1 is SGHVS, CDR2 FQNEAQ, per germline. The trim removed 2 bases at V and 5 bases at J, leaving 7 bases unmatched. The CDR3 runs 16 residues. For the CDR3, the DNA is TGTGCCAGCAGCTTAACCGGGGGGGAGAGGACCGGGGAGCTGTTTTTT. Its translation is CASSLTGGERTGELFF.

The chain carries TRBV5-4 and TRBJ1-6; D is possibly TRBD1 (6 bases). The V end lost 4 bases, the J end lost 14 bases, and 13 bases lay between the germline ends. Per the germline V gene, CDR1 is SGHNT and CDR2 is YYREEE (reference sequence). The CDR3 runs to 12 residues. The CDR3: CASSNRTDALHF. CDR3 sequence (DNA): TGTGCCAGCAGCAATCGGACAGACGCCCTCCACTTT.

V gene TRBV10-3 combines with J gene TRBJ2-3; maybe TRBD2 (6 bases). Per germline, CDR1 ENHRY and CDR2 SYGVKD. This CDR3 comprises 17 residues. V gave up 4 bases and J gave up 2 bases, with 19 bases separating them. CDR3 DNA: TGTGCCATCAGTGGGCAAGCCCCCGGGACTCTCACAGATACGCAGTATTTT. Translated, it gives CAISGQAPGTLTDTQYF.

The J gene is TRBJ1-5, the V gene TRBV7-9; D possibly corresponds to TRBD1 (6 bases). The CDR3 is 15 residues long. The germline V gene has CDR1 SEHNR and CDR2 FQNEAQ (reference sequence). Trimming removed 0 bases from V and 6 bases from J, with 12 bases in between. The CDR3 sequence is CASSLATGISQPQHF. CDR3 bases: TGTGCCAGCAGCTTAGCTACAGGGATTTCTCAGCCCCAGCATTTT.